This passage covers 10 T cell receptor beta chains from one sample sequenced in a study of blood T cells in healthy people across ages. Sample-barcoded 5' priming and a J-beta primer mix drove a second PCR of 7 to 11 cycles. TCRdb fed the 5' RACE reads into MiXCR, producing one record per CDR3 protein. This table holds some 760,000 distinct CDR3 sequences, around 25% found once. These records were also assigned to another study, of T cells of mothers and their children.

Sequencing was performed on blood. These receptors originate from a boy younger than 18 in good health.

This clonotype was found a few times. The chain is built from TRBV28 and TRBJ1-4; 9 bases are a match to TRBD1. Germline CDR1 reads MDHEN; CDR2 reads SYDVKM. J gave up 2 bases and V 8 bases, and 6 bases lay outside the gene matches. The CDR3 is made up of 15 amino acids. The CDR3 region is CASEDRGGTNEKLFF. The DNA of the CDR3 is TGTGCCAGCGAGGACAGGGGAGGTACTAATGAAAAACTGTTTTTT.

This clonotype occurred a few times. This chain uses TRBV5-5 with TRBJ2-7; no reliable D call. The CDR3 loop spans 11 amino acids. Germline CDR1 and CDR2: SGHKS and YYEKEE (reference sequence). The V end lost 3 bases, the J end lost 5 bases, and 6 bases lay between the germline ends. CDR3 residues: CASSSNNEQYF. The CDR3 nucleotides read TGTGCCAGCAGCTCGAATAACGAGCAGTACTTC.

This clonotype was seen a few times. The chain uses TRBV29-1 and TRBJ2-7, with 13 bases identical to TRBD2. The germline V gene has CDR1 SQVTM and CDR2 ANQGSEA. This CDR3 has 15 amino acids. V trimming: 5 bases; J trimming: 2 bases; junction bases outside the gene matches: 6. The CDR3 sequence is CSVLGTSGTPYEQYF. The CDR3, as DNA: TGCAGCGTTTTGGGGACTAGCGGGACCCCCTACGAGCAGTACTTC.

This clonotype was seen only a few times. The rearrangement joins TRBV3-1 to TRBJ2-5, with TRBD2 matching 10 bases. The CDR3 totals 17 residues. Unmatched junction bases numbered 8, after V lost 0 bases and J lost 4 bases. Per the germline V gene, CDR1 is LGHDT and CDR2 is YNNKEL (reference sequence). The CDR3 nucleotides are TGTGCCAGCAGCCAAGATGTGATTAGCGGGGGGAGAGAGACCCAGTACTTC. As protein: CASSQDVISGGRETQYF.

The CDR3 DNA reads as TGTGCCAGCAGTCGAGCCGGGACAGGGGGCTCCTACGAGCAGTACTTC. Translating it yields CASSRAGTGGSYEQYF. V is TRBV6-1 and J is TRBJ2-7; 11 nucleotides line up with TRBD1. V shed 5 bases and J 0 bases; nucleotides not matched to a gene: 6. Germline CDR1 reads MNHNS; CDR2 reads SASEGT. This CDR3 has 16 residues.

The V gene is TRBV4-1, the J gene TRBJ1-6; 11 bases map to TRBD1. Germline V gene lookup returns CDR1 MGHRA and CDR2 YSYEKL. The trim removed 2 bases at V and 6 bases at J, leaving 9 bases unmatched. The CDR3 has 18 residues. The CDR3 nucleotides read TGCGCCAGCAGCCAAACACCGGGACAGGGGGAGCCTAATTCACCCCTCCACTTT. Amino acid sequence: CASSQTPGQGEPNSPLHF.

V is TRBV3-1 and J is TRBJ2-5; no definite D call. CDR3 length: 13 residues. Looked up from germline, CDR1 is LGHDT and CDR2 is YNNKEL (reference sequence). V was trimmed by 3 bases and J by 5 bases, leaving 10 bases between them. This chain's CDR3 is CASSQNSGETQYF. CDR3 in DNA: TGTGCCAGCAGCCAGAATAGTGGGGAGACCCAGTACTTC.

This clonotype has just a few counts. In DNA, the CDR3 is TGTGCCAGCAGCCAAGAAGCACGCTACGAGCAGTACTTC. Its translation: CASSQEARYEQYF. The chain employs TRBV3-1 and TRBJ2-7, with D uncertain. V was cut by 0 bases and J by 3 bases, with 6 bases left in between. The germline CDR1 and CDR2 sequences are LGHDT and YNNKEL (reference sequence). The CDR3 sequence is 13 residues long.

The chain employs TRBV2 and TRBJ1-4; maybe TRBD1 (6 bases). The CDR3 covers 14 residues. CDR1 and CDR2 from the germline V gene are SNHLY and FYNNEI. Trimming cost V 6 bases and J 5 bases, with 13 bases left between them. In DNA, the CDR3 is TGTGCCAGCAGCGAACAGGGCCGGAATGAAAAACTGTTTTTT. Translated, it gives CASSEQGRNEKLFF.

The V call is TRBV7-6, the J call TRBJ2-3, with TRBD2 matching 11 bases. CDR1 and CDR2 (germline): SGHVS, FNYEAQ. Losses at the gene ends were 2 bases for V and 5 bases for J; bases not matched to a gene: 6. CDR3 length: 16 amino acids. The chain's CDR3 is CASSLSSGRAGDTQYF. The CDR3 nucleotides read TGTGCCAGCAGCTTAAGTAGCGGGAGGGCCGGAGATACGCAGTATTTT.